The 3 T cell receptor beta chains in this list originate from one sample, sequenced in a study of T cell changes during pregnancy in multiple sclerosis. Libraries were prepared by immunoSEQ multiplex PCR; TCRdb keeps only in-frame clonotypes and omits some of them. The table shows about 98,000 clones, with about 91% occurring only once. The sample in question was peripheral blood, obtained after pregnancy. Receptor source: a female donor in good health, enrolled as a control in a pregnancy study.

The chain has TRBV20-1 and TRBJ1-1; no clear D gene. The germline CDR1 and CDR2 sequences are DFQATT and SNEGSKA (reference sequence). This CDR3 has 11 residues. The V gene lost 3 bases and the J gene lost 1 base, with 3 bases spanning the gap. CDR3 DNA: TGCAGTGCTAGCCGGAACACTGAAGCTTTCTTT. Its translation: CSASRNTEAFF.

The V and J genes are TRBV7-2 and TRBJ2-1; D call uncertain. The germline gives CDR1 SGHTA, CDR2 FQGNSA. The CDR3 runs 14 residues. V dropped 1 base and J dropped 6 bases, with 10 bases sitting between them. CDR3 in DNA: TGTGCCAGCAGCTTAGTTTTTCCTCCCAATGAGCAGTTCTTC. Protein product: CASSLVFPPNEQFF.

V and J are TRBV27 and TRBJ2-1; 12 positions match TRBD2. The CDR3 loop spans 15 amino acids. V lost 9 bases to trimming and J lost 4 bases; unmatched junction nucleotides: 7. Germline loops: CDR1 MNHEY, CDR2 SMNVEV (reference sequence). The CDR3: CASRPLAGGYNEQFF. DNA of the CDR3: TGTGCCAGTCGACCACTAGCGGGGGGTTACAATGAGCAGTTCTTC.